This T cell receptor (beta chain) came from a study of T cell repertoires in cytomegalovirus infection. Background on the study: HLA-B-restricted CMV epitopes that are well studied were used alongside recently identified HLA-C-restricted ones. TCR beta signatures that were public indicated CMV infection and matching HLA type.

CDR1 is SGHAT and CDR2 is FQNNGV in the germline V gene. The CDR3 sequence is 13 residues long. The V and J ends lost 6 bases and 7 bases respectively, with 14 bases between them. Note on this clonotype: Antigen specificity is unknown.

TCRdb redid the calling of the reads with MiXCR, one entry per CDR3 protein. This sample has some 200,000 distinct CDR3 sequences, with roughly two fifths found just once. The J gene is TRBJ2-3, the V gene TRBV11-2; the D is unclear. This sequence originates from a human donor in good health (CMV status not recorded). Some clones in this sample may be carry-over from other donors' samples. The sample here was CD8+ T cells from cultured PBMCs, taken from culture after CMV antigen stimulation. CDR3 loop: CASSLTEANTQYF. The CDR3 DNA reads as TGTGCCAGCAGTTTGACTGAGGCGAATACGCAGTATTTT. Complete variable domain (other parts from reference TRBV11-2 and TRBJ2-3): EAGVAQSPRYKIIEKRQSVAFWCNPISGHATLYWYQQILGQGPKLLIQFQNNGVVDDSQLPKDRFSAERLKGVDSTLKIQPAKLEDSAVYLCASSLTEANTQYFGPGTRLTVL.